One sample yielded the 25 T cell receptor beta chains listed below, sequenced in a study of PD-L1 blockade in urothelial cancer (TCRdb year 2017). Receptor libraries were prepared by the immunoSEQ multiplex PCR assay. TCRdb obtained this table from immuneACCESS and retained in-frame rearrangements with V and J assigned. These tables miss some clones; where compared with another copy, unresolved V genes account for less than half of the shortfall, and the remainder is unexplained. The sample table contains about 130,000 clones; only one count was recorded for roughly 86% of them. In total, the top ten clones hold 2.4% of the sample. Per the publication, the time point label means: peripheral blood 6 weeks after treatment start. The sequences come from PBMCs, collected around atezolizumab (anti-PD-L1) treatment. The receptors were gathered from a man aged 50-59 years with urothelial cancer.

This clone was detected once. The chain carries TRBV7-9 and TRBJ2-1; 9 bases fit TRBD1. J was trimmed by 11 bases and V by 1 base; bases with no gene match: 9. This CDR3 region has 15 residues. In germline, CDR1 is SEHNR, CDR2 FQNEAQ (reference sequence). The CDR3 loop reads CASSLGDRGIAKQFF. In DNA, the CDR3 is TGTGCCAGCAGCTTAGGAGACAGGGGGATCGCGAAGCAGTTCTTC.

The chain uses TRBV27 and TRBJ2-7; D gene uncertain. The ends were cut back, 8 bases at V and 5 bases at J, with 16 bases in the middle. Per the germline V gene, CDR1 is MNHEY and CDR2 is SMNVEV (reference sequence). CDR3 length equals 13 residues. The CDR3 spells CASRRPPGDEQYF. The CDR3 region has the DNA TGTGCCAGCCGACGGCCTCCGGGTGACGAGCAGTACTTC.

The V gene is TRBV29-1, the J gene TRBJ1-1, with TRBD1 as a possible D gene (5 bases). Trimming left V 1 base short and J 9 bases short, with 12 bases between. The germline gives CDR1 SQVTM, CDR2 ANQGSEA. This CDR3 contains 12 residues. CDR3 protein: CSVEGQGKQAFF. The CDR3 nucleotides read TGCAGCGTTGAAGGGCAGGGTAAGCAAGCTTTCTTT.

The chain employs TRBV5-6 and TRBJ2-5; a possible D gene is TRBD2 (5 bases). V was clipped by 1 base and J by 5 bases, with 12 bases between them. The CDR3 contains 14 residues. Germline values: CDR1 SGHDT, CDR2 YYEEEE. The CDR3 region is CASSLNRRSETQYF. The CDR3 DNA is TGTGCCAGCAGCTTGAACCGGAGGAGTGAGACCCAGTACTTC.

The chain links TRBV5-4 to TRBJ2-7; TRBD2 matches at 14 bases. This CDR3 region has 16 residues. CDR1 is SGHNT, CDR2 YYREEE, per germline (reference sequence). Losses at the gene ends were 2 bases for V and 2 bases for J; bases not matched to a gene: 3. CDR3 region: CASSFGTSGRAYEQYF. For the CDR3, the DNA is TGTGCCAGCAGCTTCGGGACTAGCGGGAGAGCCTACGAGCAGTACTTC.

The chain is built from TRBV7-2 and TRBJ2-4; 9 bases map to TRBD1. The CDR3 totals 15 residues. V lost 5 bases, J lost 7 bases, and 9 bases stayed unmatched. Germline CDR1 and CDR2: SGHTA and FQGNSA. CDR3 sequence: CASSRAGQGGNIQYF. The CDR3 bases are TGTGCCAGCAGCCGGGCGGGACAGGGTGGGAACATTCAGTACTTC.

V gene TRBV14 combines with J gene TRBJ2-3, with no clear D. Germline V CDR1 and CDR2: SGHDN, FVKESK. The CDR3 has 11 residues. Trimming left V 5 bases short and J 6 bases short, with 6 bases between. The CDR3 spells CASSKLDTQYF. The CDR3 coding sequence is TGTGCCAGCAGCAAACTGGATACGCAGTATTTT.

This sequence joins TRBV27 and TRBJ1-3, with 8 bases that match TRBD1. This CDR3 spans 14 amino acids. Unmatched junction bases numbered 2, after V lost 5 bases and J lost 2 bases. CDR1 and CDR2 from the germline V gene are MNHEY and SMNVEV (reference sequence). For the CDR3, the DNA is TGTGCCAGCAGTCGACAGGGGACTGGAAACACCATATATTTT. Residues: CASSRQGTGNTIYF.

The chain is built from TRBV28 and TRBJ1-3; TRBD1 aligns across 9 bases. The germline CDR1 and CDR2 sequences are MDHEN and SYDVKM. After removal of 6 bases from V and 3 bases from J, the junction contained 6 bases not matched to a gene. The CDR3 consists of 15 residues. The DNA for the CDR3 is TGTGCCAGCAGAAAAACAGGGGGCGGTGGAAACACCATATATTTT. Translating gives CASRKTGGGGNTIYF.

The chain employs TRBV7-3 and TRBJ2-3, with 12 nucleotides matching TRBD2. V shed 2 bases, J shed 6 bases, and the junction held 3 bases outside the gene matches. The CDR3 has 15 amino acids. Germline CDR1 is SGHTA and CDR2 is FQGTGA. Here the CDR3 DNA reads TGTGCCAGCAGCTTATCTAGCGGGAGGGTTGATACGCAGTATTTT. Translation gives CASSLSSGRVDTQYF.

The CDR3 reads CAWSVGGAFYEQYF. CDR3 DNA: TGTGCCTGGAGTGTAGGGGGCGCTTTCTACGAGCAGTACTTC. The rearrangement joins TRBV30 to TRBJ2-7; 7 nucleotides line up with TRBD1. V was clipped by 0 bases and J by 3 bases; unmatched bases: 5. CDR3 length equals 14 residues. The germline gives CDR1 GTSNPN, CDR2 SVGIG (reference sequence).

The V gene is TRBV11-2, the J gene TRBJ2-5; D call uncertain. V dropped 3 bases and J dropped 1 base, with 6 bases sitting between them. Germline V gene lookup returns CDR1 SGHAT and CDR2 FQNNGV. The CDR3 contains 13 residues. The CDR3 reads CASSFSSQETQYF. The CDR3 region has the DNA TGTGCCAGCAGCTTCTCTAGCCAAGAGACCCAGTACTTC.

The chain combines TRBV4-1 with TRBJ1-6; 8 nucleotides agree with TRBD1. Germline values: CDR1 MGHRA, CDR2 YSYEKL. With 4 bases clipped from V and 9 bases from J, the junction kept 8 bases outside the gene matches. The CDR3 contains 15 residues. CDR3 amino acids: CASSRSDRVGSPLHF. Here the CDR3 DNA reads TGCGCCAGCAGCCGATCGGACAGGGTAGGTTCACCCCTCCACTTT.

The chain has TRBV5-1 and TRBJ2-5, with 13 bases matching TRBD2. The CDR3 consists of 16 residues. Trimming removed 5 bases from V and 4 bases from J; junction bases left unmatched: 8. In germline, CDR1 is SGHRS, CDR2 YFSETQ. The CDR3 sequence: CASSRLGLAGRETQYF. The CDR3 coding sequence is TGCGCCAGCAGTCGACTGGGACTAGCGGGACGAGAGACCCAGTACTTC.

The genes are TRBV9 and TRBJ2-4; 8 nucleotides line up with TRBD1. V shed 4 bases and J 8 bases; nucleotides not matched to a gene: 11. This CDR3 comprises 15 residues. From germline, CDR1 is SGDLS and CDR2 YYNGEE. The CDR3 DNA follows: TGTGCCAGCAGCCAACGTCCCTCAGGGGGCGACATTCAGTACTTC. Translated, it gives CASSQRPSGGDIQYF.

The chain has TRBV2 and TRBJ1-2; TRBD1 is a possible D gene (5 bases). The CDR3 covers 14 residues. V was shortened by 4 bases and J by 7 bases, with 16 bases between the two germline ends. The V gene's germline CDR1 is SNHLY and CDR2 FYNNEI. The CDR3 nucleotides read TGTGCCAGCAGTGTTCAGGGTCCTCAGAGTGGCTACACCTTC. It is translated as CASSVQGPQSGYTF.

The V gene is TRBV5-8, the J gene TRBJ2-7; the D gene is possibly TRBD1 (6 bases). Trimming stripped 4 bases from V and 6 bases from J, with 20 bases between. The CDR3 covers 15 residues. Germline V CDR1 and CDR2: SGHTS, YDEGEE. The CDR3 coding sequence is TGTGCCAGCAGCATAACCGGGACACAAGCCCCCGAGCAGTACTTC. This codes for CASSITGTQAPEQYF.

V gene TRBV2 combines with J gene TRBJ1-2; the match to TRBD1 covers 7 bases. Trimming cost V 2 bases and J 6 bases; bases outside gene matches: 6. CDR3 length: 14 residues. Germline CDR1 reads SNHLY; CDR2 reads FYNNEI. The CDR3 protein is CASSERTGTHGYTF. The DNA of the CDR3 is TGTGCCAGCAGTGAAAGGACAGGAACCCATGGCTACACCTTC.

This chain joins TRBV7-3 and TRBJ1-5; tentative D call: TRBD1 (5 bases). Germline CDR1 is SGHTA and CDR2 is FQGTGA. The ends were cut back, 5 bases at V and 5 bases at J, with 16 bases in the middle. CDR3 length equals 15 residues. CDR3 DNA sequence: TGTGCCAGCAGCCCAAAGGGGCAGGGCCATCAGCCCCAGCATTTT. This codes for CASSPKGQGHQPQHF.

The rearrangement uses TRBV30 and TRBJ2-1, with 13 bases identical to TRBD2. The CDR3 runs 13 residues. Germline assignment: CDR1 GTSNPN and CDR2 SVGIG (reference sequence). Trimming at V came to 4 bases and at J to 15 bases, leaving 9 bases not matched to a gene. This chain's CDR3 is CAWTRTSGSFGFF. The CDR3 DNA follows: TGTGCCTGGACTAGGACTAGCGGGAGCTTCGGGTTCTTC.

The V call is TRBV5-1, the J call TRBJ2-5; 12 bases map to TRBD2. Gene TRBJ2-7 matches the end of the DNA better, so the J call may be wrong. Germline CDR1 SGHRS, CDR2 YFSETQ. This CDR3 spans 16 amino acids. The CDR3: CASSPTPSGRAPEQYF. Here the CDR3 DNA reads TGCGCCAGCAGCCCTACGCCTAGCGGGAGGGCCCCCGAGCAGTACTTC.

The rearrangement links TRBV4-2 to TRBJ2-7; the D gene is possibly TRBD2 (5 bases). The V gene lost 0 bases and the J gene lost 0 bases, with 6 bases spanning the gap. CDR3 size: 14 residues. The germline V gene has CDR1 LGHNA and CDR2 YNFKEQ. The DNA for the CDR3 is TGTGCCAGCAGCCAAGATGGGAGCTCCTACGAGCAGTACTTC. Translating gives CASSQDGSSYEQYF.

This sequence joins TRBV2 and TRBJ1-4; D is possibly TRBD1 (5 bases). V was clipped by 4 bases and J by 7 bases, with 13 bases between them. In germline, CDR1 is SNHLY, CDR2 FYNNEI. This CDR3 comprises 14 residues. Written as DNA, the CDR3 is TGTGCCAGCAGTGTTCAGGGTTTGGGTGAAAAACTGTTTTTT. Translated: CASSVQGLGEKLFF.

This clone was seen ten or more times. The chain uses TRBV5-4 and TRBJ1-2; TRBD1 matches 8 bases. Germline V gene lookup returns CDR1 SGHNT and CDR2 YYREEE (reference sequence). V dropped 1 base and J dropped 6; count of bases not matched to a gene: 11. This CDR3 comprises 16 residues. CDR3 amino acids: CASSLIGVPGGDGYTF. CDR3 coding DNA: TGTGCCAGCAGCTTGATCGGTGTCCCAGGGGGCGATGGCTACACCTTC.

This chain joins TRBV2 and TRBJ2-5; D may be TRBD1 (6 bases). Deletions cut 8 bases from V and 5 bases from J, with 15 bases between. CDR3 length: 13 residues. Germline values: CDR1 SNHLY, CDR2 FYNNEI. The CDR3 DNA reads TGTGCCAGCGGCAGGGGCCTCCCGGAGACCCAGTACTTC. As protein: CASGRGLPETQYF.